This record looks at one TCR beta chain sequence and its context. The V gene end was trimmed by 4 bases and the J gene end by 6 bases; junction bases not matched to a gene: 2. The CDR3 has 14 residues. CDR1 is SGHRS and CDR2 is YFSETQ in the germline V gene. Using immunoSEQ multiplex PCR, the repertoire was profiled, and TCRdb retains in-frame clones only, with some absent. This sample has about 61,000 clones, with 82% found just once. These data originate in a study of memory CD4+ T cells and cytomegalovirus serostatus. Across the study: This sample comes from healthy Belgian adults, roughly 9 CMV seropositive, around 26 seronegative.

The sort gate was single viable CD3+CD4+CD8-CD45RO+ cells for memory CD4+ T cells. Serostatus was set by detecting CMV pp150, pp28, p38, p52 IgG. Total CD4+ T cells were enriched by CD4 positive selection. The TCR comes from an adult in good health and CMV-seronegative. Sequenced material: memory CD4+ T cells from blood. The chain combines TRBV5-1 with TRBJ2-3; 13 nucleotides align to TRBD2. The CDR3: CASSLGLAGDTQYF. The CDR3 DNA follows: TGCGCCAGCAGCCTGGGACTAGCGGGGGATACGCAGTATTTT. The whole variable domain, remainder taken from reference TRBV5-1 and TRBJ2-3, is KAGVTQTPRYLIKTRGQQVTLSCSPISGHRSVSWYQQTPGQGLQFLFEYFSETQRNKGNFPGRFSGRQFSNSRSEMNVSTLELGDSALYLCASSLGLAGDTQYFGPGTRLTVL.